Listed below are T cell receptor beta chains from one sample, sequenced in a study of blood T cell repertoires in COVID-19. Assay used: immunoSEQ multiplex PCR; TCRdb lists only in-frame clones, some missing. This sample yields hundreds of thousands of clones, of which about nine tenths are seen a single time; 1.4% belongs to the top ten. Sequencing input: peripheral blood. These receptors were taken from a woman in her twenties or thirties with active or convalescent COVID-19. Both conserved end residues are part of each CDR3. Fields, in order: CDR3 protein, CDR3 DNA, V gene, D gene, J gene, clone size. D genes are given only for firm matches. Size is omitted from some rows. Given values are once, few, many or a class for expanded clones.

cdr3_aa: CASSRYGTGGQDTQYF
cdr3_nt: TGTGCCAGCAGCCGATATGGGACAGGGGGCCAAGATACGCAGTATTTT
v_call: TRBV11-2
d_call: TRBD1
j_call: TRBJ2-3
clone_size: .

cdr3_aa: CASRALTGFYEQYF
cdr3_nt: TGTGCCAGCAGGGCCTTGACAGGGTTCTACGAGCAGTACTTC
v_call: TRBV6-5
d_call: TRBD1
j_call: TRBJ2-7
clone_size: .

cdr3_aa: CASSVREIAGGPWAYEQYF
cdr3_nt: TGTGCCAGCAGTGTACGGGAGATAGCGGGAGGGCCGTGGGCCTACGAGCAGTACTTC
v_call: TRBV28
d_call: TRBD2
j_call: TRBJ2-7
clone_size: .

cdr3_aa: CASNQQVLNSPLHF
cdr3_nt: TGTGCCAGTAACCAACAGGTTCTAAATTCACCCCTCCACTTT
v_call: TRBV19
d_call: .
j_call: TRBJ1-6
clone_size: .

cdr3_aa: CASSQDRGSYEKLFF
cdr3_nt: TGCGCCAGCAGCCAGGATAGGGGGAGTTATGAAAAACTGTTTTTT
v_call: TRBV4-1
d_call: .
j_call: TRBJ1-4
clone_size: .

cdr3_aa: CASSAGQNSYEQYF
cdr3_nt: TGTGCCAGCAGCGCCGGACAGAACTCCTACGAGCAGTACTTC
v_call: TRBV9
d_call: .
j_call: TRBJ2-7
clone_size: .

cdr3_aa: CASMQERGGRNNLSGGNTIYF
cdr3_nt: TGTGCCAGCATGCAAGAGAGGGGGGGACGAAACAATCTATCAGGAGGAAACACCATATATTTT
v_call: TRBV21-1
d_call: .
j_call: TRBJ1-3
clone_size: .

cdr3_aa: CASSLRGSYEQYF
cdr3_nt: TGTGCCAGCAGCTTGAGGGGATCCTACGAGCAGTACTTC
v_call: TRBV5-8
d_call: .
j_call: TRBJ2-7
clone_size: .

cdr3_aa: CATTVQGLGETQYF
cdr3_nt: TGTGCCACTACCGTACAGGGGCTCGGGGAGACCCAGTACTTC
v_call: TRBV24-1
d_call: TRBD1
j_call: TRBJ2-5
clone_size: once

cdr3_aa: CASSRDRNEKLFF
cdr3_nt: TGTGCCAGCTCACGTGACAGGAATGAAAAACTGTTTTTT
v_call: TRBV18
d_call: .
j_call: TRBJ1-4
clone_size: .

cdr3_aa: CASSLDLQPTPGAFF
cdr3_nt: TGTGCCAGCAGCTTAGACCTACAGCCTACCCCGGGGGCTTTCTTT
v_call: TRBV11-2
d_call: .
j_call: TRBJ1-1
clone_size: .

cdr3_aa: CASSIPGKNTEAFF
cdr3_nt: TGTGCCAGTAGTATCCCAGGGAAGAACACTGAAGCTTTCTTT
v_call: TRBV19
d_call: .
j_call: TRBJ1-1
clone_size: .

cdr3_aa: CASSLDWRTNTGELFF
cdr3_nt: TGTGCCAGCAGCTTAGATTGGCGGACAAACACCGGGGAGCTGTTTTTT
v_call: TRBV11-2
d_call: .
j_call: TRBJ2-2
clone_size: .

cdr3_aa: CASSSGQGQETQYF
cdr3_nt: TGCGCCAGCAGCTCGGGACAGGGCCAAGAGACCCAGTACTTC
v_call: TRBV5-1
d_call: TRBD1
j_call: TRBJ2-5
clone_size: many

cdr3_aa: CASSLGPSGHGELFF
cdr3_nt: TGCGCCAGCAGCTTGGGACCCTCGGGTCACGGGGAGCTGTTTTTT
v_call: TRBV5-1
d_call: .
j_call: TRBJ2-2
clone_size: .

cdr3_aa: CASSPPRGTQYF
cdr3_nt: TGTGCCAGCAGCCCCCCCCGGGGGACGCAGTATTTT
v_call: TRBV13
d_call: .
j_call: TRBJ2-3
clone_size: .

cdr3_aa: CASSQEGRLAGSTDTQYF
cdr3_nt: TGTGCCAGCAGCCAAGAAGGGAGACTAGCGGGAAGCACAGATACGCAGTATTTT
v_call: TRBV4-2
d_call: TRBD2
j_call: TRBJ2-3
clone_size: .

cdr3_aa: CASSLSTGTPTNEQYF
cdr3_nt: TGCGCCAGCAGCTTGAGTACAGGCACACCAACCAACGAGCAGTACTTC
v_call: TRBV5-1
d_call: .
j_call: TRBJ2-7
clone_size: .

cdr3_aa: CASSRDRALVGNTIYF
cdr3_nt: TGTGCCAGCAGCCGGGACAGGGCTCTCGTTGGAAACACCATATATTTT
v_call: TRBV11-2
d_call: TRBD1
j_call: TRBJ1-3
clone_size: .

cdr3_aa: CASSYPGGGTSYNEQFF
cdr3_nt: TGTGCCAGCAGCTACCCCGGCGGGGGGACATCCTACAATGAGCAGTTCTTC
v_call: TRBV7-9
d_call: TRBD2
j_call: TRBJ2-1
clone_size: .

cdr3_aa: CASSLRGGETQYF
cdr3_nt: TGTGCCAGCAGCTTGAGAGGAGGAGAGACCCAGTACTTC
v_call: TRBV5-4
d_call: .
j_call: TRBJ2-5
clone_size: .

cdr3_aa: CASSQSSNTEAFF
cdr3_nt: TGTGCCAGCAGCCAGTCGAGTAACACTGAAGCTTTCTTT
v_call: TRBV3-1/TRBV3-2
d_call: .
j_call: TRBJ1-1
clone_size: .

cdr3_aa: CAISESSRGNQPQHF
cdr3_nt: TGTGCCATCAGTGAGTCCTCCAGGGGCAATCAGCCCCAGCATTTT
v_call: TRBV10-3
d_call: .
j_call: TRBJ1-5
clone_size: .

cdr3_aa: CASSVVSGRAHNEQFF
cdr3_nt: TGTGCCAGCAGCGTAGTCAGCGGGAGGGCCCACAATGAGCAGTTCTTC
v_call: TRBV9
d_call: TRBD2
j_call: TRBJ2-1
clone_size: .

cdr3_aa: CASRPAGGDYEQYF
cdr3_nt: TGTGCCAGCAGACCTGCAGGGGGAGACTACGAGCAGTACTTC
v_call: TRBV7-9
d_call: TRBD1
j_call: TRBJ2-7
clone_size: .

cdr3_aa: CASSQGTGIYGYTF
cdr3_nt: TGCGCCAGCAGCCAGGGGACAGGGATCTATGGCTACACCTTC
v_call: TRBV4-1
d_call: TRBD1
j_call: TRBJ1-2
clone_size: .

cdr3_aa: CASSLTGNQPQHF
cdr3_nt: TGTGCCAGCAGCTTAACAGGCAATCAGCCCCAGCATTTT
v_call: TRBV7-9
d_call: .
j_call: TRBJ1-5
clone_size: few

cdr3_aa: CASSQEGLAAYEQYF
cdr3_nt: TGTGCCAGCAGCCAAGAAGGACTAGCGGCCTACGAGCAGTACTTC
v_call: TRBV3-1/TRBV3-2
d_call: TRBD2
j_call: TRBJ2-7
clone_size: .

cdr3_aa: CASSWAGGSNQPQHF
cdr3_nt: TGTGCCAGTAGTTGGGCAGGGGGTAGCAATCAGCCCCAGCATTTT
v_call: TRBV19
d_call: TRBD1
j_call: TRBJ1-5
clone_size: few

cdr3_aa: CASSRPGRGSEQYF
cdr3_nt: TGTGCCAGCAGCCGCCCGGGCAGGGGTTCCGAGCAGTACTTC
v_call: TRBV6-5
d_call: .
j_call: TRBJ2-7
clone_size: .

cdr3_aa: CASSEVTGSGNTIYF
cdr3_nt: TGTGCCAGCAGTGAAGTCACAGGTTCTGGAAACACCATATATTTT
v_call: TRBV2
d_call: .
j_call: TRBJ1-3
clone_size: .

cdr3_aa: CATSGPDRNSPLHF
cdr3_nt: TGTGCCACCAGCGGACCGGACAGAAATTCACCCCTCCACTTT
v_call: TRBV15
d_call: .
j_call: TRBJ1-6
clone_size: .

cdr3_aa: CAWSTSPETQYF
cdr3_nt: TGTGCCTGGAGTACTAGCCCAGAGACCCAGTACTTC
v_call: TRBV30
d_call: .
j_call: TRBJ2-5
clone_size: .

cdr3_aa: CASGSGNYNSPLHF
cdr3_nt: TGTGCCAGCGGCTCCGGGAACTATAATTCACCCCTCCACTTT
v_call: TRBV6-5
d_call: .
j_call: TRBJ1-6
clone_size: .

cdr3_aa: CASSSAKPATNF
cdr3_nt: TGTGCCAGCAGCTCGGCCAAACCCGCGACAAACTTC
v_call: TRBV21-1
d_call: .
j_call: TRBJ2-7
clone_size: .

cdr3_aa: CASSEARSRWEFGEQFF
cdr3_nt: TGTGCCAGCAGTGAAGCGCGCAGCCGGTGGGAGTTCGGTGAGCAGTTCTTC
v_call: TRBV6-1
d_call: .
j_call: TRBJ2-1
clone_size: .

cdr3_aa: CASSLGLEAKNIQYF
cdr3_nt: TGTGCCAGCAGCCTCGGACTGGAGGCCAAAAACATTCAGTACTTC
v_call: TRBV6-5
d_call: .
j_call: TRBJ2-4
clone_size: .

cdr3_aa: CASSSLTGAADTQYF
cdr3_nt: TGCGCCAGCAGCTCCTTGACAGGGGCTGCAGATACGCAGTATTTT
v_call: TRBV5-1
d_call: TRBD1
j_call: TRBJ2-3
clone_size: .

cdr3_aa: CASSQEGRSYEQYF
cdr3_nt: TGCGCCAGCAGCCAAGAGGGCAGGTCCTACGAGCAGTACTTC
v_call: TRBV4-1
d_call: .
j_call: TRBJ2-7
clone_size: .

cdr3_aa: CASSQDWWATGGEKLFF
cdr3_nt: TGCGCCAGCAGCCAAGATTGGTGGGCAACGGGGGGTGAAAAACTGTTTTTT
v_call: TRBV4-1
d_call: .
j_call: TRBJ1-4
clone_size: .

cdr3_aa: CASSQDSTGRNTEAFF
cdr3_nt: TGCGCCAGCAGCCAAGATTCGACAGGGAGGAACACTGAAGCTTTCTTT
v_call: TRBV5-1
d_call: TRBD1
j_call: TRBJ1-1
clone_size: .

cdr3_aa: CASSYHQQGSYGYTF
cdr3_nt: TGTGCCAGCAGTTACCACCAACAGGGATCCTATGGCTACACCTTC
v_call: TRBV6-5
d_call: .
j_call: TRBJ1-2
clone_size: once

cdr3_aa: CASSEPGTGREQYF
cdr3_nt: TGTGCCAGCAGCGAACCCGGGACAGGGCGCGAGCAGTACTTC
v_call: TRBV7-9
d_call: TRBD1
j_call: TRBJ2-7
clone_size: .